The 14 T cell receptor beta chains below were found in one sample sequenced in a study of pediatric ulcerative colitis. TCRdb's table, derived via immunoSEQ multiplex PCR, lists solely in-frame clones and lacks some. The table lists around 61,000 clones, 80% to 90% of them singletons. Sequenced: blood. The receptors shown here come from a boy between 10 and 17 years old with severe ulcerative colitis.

The CDR3 here is CASSIRGQGEKLFF. For the CDR3, the DNA is TGTGCCAGTAGTATCCGCGGACAGGGTGAAAAACTGTTTTTT. The rearrangement joins TRBV19 to TRBJ1-4; 8 bases agree with TRBD1. V lost 3 bases to trimming and J lost 7 bases; unmatched junction nucleotides: 4. Per germline, CDR1 LNHDA and CDR2 SQIVND (reference sequence). This CDR3 has 14 residues.

The genes are TRBV7-9 and TRBJ2-6; perhaps TRBD2 as D (5 bases). Germline loops: CDR1 SEHNR, CDR2 FQNEAQ (reference sequence). This CDR3 has 15 amino acids. Trimming removed 6 bases from V and 0 bases from J, with 9 bases in between. CDR3 nucleotides: TGTGCCAGCAGGCCTAGCTTCTCTGGGGCCAACGTCCTGACTTTC. The encoded protein is CASRPSFSGANVLTF.

Points on this clone: A junction end diverges from the germline sequence, so it may reflect a read error. The CDR3 DNA reads TGCGCCAGCAGCCAAGGGCTGGGGTCCTACGAGCAGTACTTC. This encodes CASSQGLGSYEQYF. The chain couples TRBV5-5 to TRBJ2-7, with D uncertain. CDR3 size: 14 residues. Germline V gene sequence: CDR1 SGHKS, CDR2 YYEKEE (reference sequence).

DNA of the CDR3: TGTGCCAGTAGTAAAGGACTACGGGCCGACTACGAGCAGTACTTC. Its translation is CASSKGLRADYEQYF. V is TRBV19 and J is TRBJ2-7; perhaps TRBD2 as D (6 bases). Germline-derived CDR1 and CDR2 are LNHDA and SQIVND (reference sequence). The CDR3 is 15 residues long. V lost 4 bases and J 3 bases, leaving 16 bases between the germline ends.

Only one count was recorded for this clone. The V and J genes are TRBV10-3 and TRBJ2-1; tentative D call: TRBD1 (6 bases). V was pared by 1 base and J by 5 bases, with 12 bases between. The CDR3 is 15 amino acids. Per the germline V gene, CDR1 is ENHRY and CDR2 is SYGVKD. The CDR3: CAISEYQQGHNEQFF. In DNA form, the CDR3 reads TGTGCCATCAGTGAGTACCAACAGGGCCACAATGAGCAGTTCTTC.

The chain combines TRBV5-1 with TRBJ1-4; 7 bases agree with TRBD1. Germline V gene sequence: CDR1 SGHRS, CDR2 YFSETQ. The CDR3 contains 14 residues. V shed 5 bases and J 7 bases; nucleotides not matched to a gene: 8. The DNA for the CDR3 is TGCGCCAGCAGTCCAACAGGGGCGAGTGAAAAACTGTTTTTT. Residues: CASSPTGASEKLFF. The whole variable domain, filled in from reference TRBV5-1 and TRBJ1-4, reads KAGVTQTPRYLIKTRGQQVTLSCSPISGHRSVSWYQQTPGQGLQFLFEYFSETQRNKGNFPGRFSGRQFSNSRSEMNVSTLELGDSALYLCASSPTGASEKLFFGSGTQLSVL.

J is TRBJ1-1 and V is TRBV27, with D hard to call. This CDR3 is built from 13 residues. The germline V gene encodes CDR1 MNHEY and CDR2 SMNVEV (reference sequence). Trimming cost V 3 bases and J 5 bases, with 10 bases left between them. The chain's CDR3 is CASSFLLGTEAFF. CDR3 nucleotide sequence: TGTGCCAGCAGTTTCCTCCTCGGGACTGAAGCTTTCTTT.

The chain recombines TRBV5-1 with TRBJ1-1; D may be TRBD1 (6 bases). Germline V gene lookup returns CDR1 SGHRS and CDR2 YFSETQ. The V and J ends lost 2 bases and 0 bases respectively, with 17 bases between them. This CDR3 has 17 amino acids. The CDR3 nucleotides read TGCGCCAGCAGCTTCGCGTGGGGGGGCGGTATGAACACTGAAGCTTTCTTT. It encodes CASSFAWGGGMNTEAFF.

This clone appeared once. V is TRBV15 and J is TRBJ1-4; D unresolved. In germline, CDR1 is LNHNV, CDR2 YYDKDF (reference sequence). This CDR3 has 18 amino acids. Trimming took 1 base from V and 4 from J, leaving 19 bases between them. The CDR3 spells CATSRGGVDRGYNEKLFF. CDR3 DNA: TGTGCCACCAGCAGAGGTGGAGTAGACCGCGGTTATAATGAAAAACTGTTTTTT.

This clone was recorded only once. The genes are TRBV7-9 and TRBJ2-3; tentative D call: TRBD2 (5 bases). The ends were cut back, 4 bases at V and 4 bases at J, with 24 bases in the middle. Germline-derived CDR1 and CDR2 are SEHNR and FQNEAQ (reference sequence). The CDR3 runs to 18 residues. The DNA of the CDR3 is TGTGCCAGCAGCTATTCGTCGTTCGGGGAATGGAACCCAGATACGCAGTATTTT. As protein: CASSYSSFGEWNPDTQYF.

This clone was picked up one time. The J gene is TRBJ2-5, the V gene TRBV29-1; D is unclear. Gene TRBJ2-7 matches the end of the DNA better, so the J call may be wrong. The CDR3 sequence is 14 residues long. Germline CDR1 SQVTM, CDR2 ANQGSEA. CDR3 residues: CSVGDSRFYYEQYF. The CDR3, as DNA: TGCAGCGTTGGAGACTCCCGATTCTACTACGAGCAGTACTTC.

V gene TRBV25-1 combines with J gene TRBJ2-3, with a weak D call TRBD2 (6 bases). The CDR3 loop spans 14 amino acids. Deletions cut 4 bases from V and 4 bases from J, with 12 bases between. Germline lookup yields CDR1 MGHDK and CDR2 SYGVNS. CDR3 sequence (DNA): TGTGCCAGCAGTGCGGGGACTTTGGCAGATACGCAGTATTTT. Encoded protein: CASSAGTLADTQYF.

The genes are TRBV5-1 and TRBJ2-2; no clear D. Germline CDR1 SGHRS, CDR2 YFSETQ. CDR3 length equals 14 residues. Trimming removed 4 bases from V and 5 bases from J, with 12 bases in between. CDR3 amino acids: CASSPTLLTGELFF. The CDR3 DNA reads as TGCGCCAGCAGCCCGACCCTTCTGACCGGGGAGCTGTTTTTT.

This chain joins TRBV19 and TRBJ1-1, with 8 positions matching TRBD1. Germline assignment: CDR1 LNHDA and CDR2 SQIVND (reference sequence). V shed 6 bases, J shed 3 bases, and the junction held 12 bases outside the gene matches. The CDR3 spans 16 residues. CDR3 DNA sequence: TGTGCCAGTAGAAGCAGGACAGGGAGGGGCGACACTGAAGCTTTCTTT. Encoded protein: CASRSRTGRGDTEAFF.